This is a list of T cell receptor beta chains from one sample in a study of T cell responses to AZD1222 COVID-19 vaccine. The repertoire was sequenced with immunoSEQ multiplex PCR; TCRdb's copy has only in-frame clones and lacks some. Of around 140,000 clones listed, around 84% were seen once; the top ten hold approximately 4.7%. The sequencing used peripheral blood, collected 28 days after the second AZD1222 dose. These receptors were collected from an adult who received the AZD1222 COVID-19 vaccine. The CDR3 runs from the conserved cysteine through the conserved F or W. D genes are given only for firm matches. Some rows have no size entry. The others give once, few or many, or a class for an expanded clone.

>TRBV7-8|-|TRBJ1-5|-
CASSSQWGGQPQHF
TGTGCCAGCAGTTCCCAATGGGGGGGACAGCCCCAGCATTTT
>TRBV2|-|TRBJ1-4|-
CASSEQGLGNEKLFF
TGTGCCAGCAGTGAACAGGGTTTGGGTAATGAAAAACTGTTTTTT
>TRBV12-3/TRBV12-4|-|TRBJ1-5|-
CASSFGNQPQHF
TGTGCCAGCAGTTTCGGTAATCAGCCCCAGCATTTT
>TRBV5-1|-|TRBJ2-7|TRBD1
CASSLGTGGFYEQYF
TGCGCCAGCAGCTTGGGGACAGGGGGATTTTACGAGCAGTACTTC
>TRBV10-1|-|TRBJ2-2|TRBD1
CASSEFTGGIGELFF
TGCGCCAGCAGTGAGTTTACAGGGGGAATCGGGGAGCTGTTTTTT
>TRBV6-5|few|TRBJ1-2|-
CASSPDGTYGYTF
TGTGCCAGCAGTCCCGACGGGACCTATGGCTACACCTTC
>TRBV4-1|-|TRBJ2-7|TRBD2
CASSRILGTTVEQYF
TGCGCCAGCAGCCGCATTTTGGGGACTACCGTCGAGCAGTACTTC
>TRBV4-1|-|TRBJ2-7|-
CASSQDRFSYEQYF
TGCGCCAGCAGCCAAGATCGGTTCTCCTACGAGCAGTACTTC
>TRBV7-6|-|TRBJ1-1|-
CASSLGQGSTEAFF
TGTGCCAGCAGCTTAGGTCAGGGTTCCACTGAAGCTTTCTTT
>TRBV5-6|-|TRBJ2-7|-
CASSISYEQYF
TGTGCCAGCAGCATCAGCTACGAGCAGTACTTC
>TRBV30|-|TRBJ1-3|-
CAWSSSAGNTIYF
TGTGCCTGGAGTTCTAGTGCTGGAAACACCATATATTTT
>TRBV7-2|-|TRBJ1-5|-
CASSLSLSNQPQHF
TGTGCCAGCAGCTTATCGCTGAGCAATCAGCCCCAGCATTTT
>TRBV19|-|TRBJ1-5|-
CASSIDSTNQPQHF
TGTGCCAGTAGTATCGACAGTACCAATCAGCCCCAGCATTTT
>TRBV3-1/TRBV3-2|-|TRBJ1-2|-
CASSQGENYGYTF
TGTGCCAGCAGCCAAGGGGAAAACTATGGCTACACCTTC
>TRBV7-8|-|TRBJ2-1|TRBD2
CASSTPGTSIRHEQFF
TGTGCCAGCAGCACACCCGGGACTAGCATTAGGCATGAGCAGTTCTTC
>TRBV19|-|TRBJ1-2|-
CASSINRLYGYTF
TGTGCCAGTAGTATTAACAGACTTTATGGCTACACCTTC
>TRBV11-2|-|TRBJ1-5|-
CASSLRQVGQPQHF
TGTGCCAGCAGCCTGCGACAGGTTGGGCAGCCCCAGCATTTT
>TRBV5-4|-|TRBJ2-1|-
CASRPHETYNEQFF
TGTGCCAGCAGGCCCCACGAGACTTACAATGAGCAGTTCTTC
>TRBV3-1/TRBV3-2|-|TRBJ2-2|-
CASSHRTTMGELFF
TGTGCCAGCAGCCACAGGACTACTATGGGGGAGCTGTTTTTT
>TRBV2|-|TRBJ1-3|TRBD1
CASSGTGQGASGNTIYF
TGTGCCAGCAGTGGAACGGGACAGGGGGCCTCTGGAAACACCATATATTTT
>TRBV5-1|-|TRBJ1-5|-
CASSPSSSNQPQHF
TGCGCCAGCAGCCCCTCCTCTAGCAATCAGCCCCAGCATTTT
>TRBV15|-|TRBJ2-7|-
CATSLGQTSSYEQYF
TGTGCCACCAGCCTCGGGCAGACGAGCTCCTACGAGCAGTACTTC
>TRBV27|few|TRBJ2-7|TRBD2
CASTPTSGGYEQYF
TGTGCCAGCACCCCGACTAGCGGGGGCTACGAGCAGTACTTC
>TRBV5-4|-|TRBJ2-7|TRBD2
CASSTRTSGTSYEQYF
TGTGCCAGCAGCACCCGGACTAGCGGGACCTCCTACGAGCAGTACTTC
>TRBV5-1|-|TRBJ1-3|-
CASSLADDPGNTIYF
TGCGCCAGCAGCTTGGCTGATGATCCTGGAAACACCATATATTTT
>TRBV19|-|TRBJ2-1|-
CASKAGVINEQFF
TGTGCCAGTAAGGCAGGGGTTATCAATGAGCAGTTCTTC
>TRBV7-6|-|TRBJ2-3|-
CASSLSVWATDTQYF
TGTGCCAGCAGCTTATCAGTCTGGGCCACAGATACGCAGTATTTT
>TRBV20-1|-|TRBJ2-5|-
CSASEETQYF
TGCAGTGCTAGTGAGGAGACCCAGTACTTC
>TRBV5-1|-|TRBJ2-1|-
CASSPGGRNNEQFF
TGCGCCAGCAGCCCCGGTGGCAGAAACAATGAGCAGTTCTTC
>TRBV28|-|TRBJ1-5|-
CASSLISQPQHF
TGTGCCAGCAGTTTGATTAGTCAGCCCCAGCATTTT
>TRBV6-5|-|TRBJ1-1|-
CATEDGNTEAFF
TGTGCCACCGAAGACGGAAACACTGAAGCTTTCTTT
>TRBV9|few|TRBJ1-6|-
CASSLNRDLNSPLHF
TGTGCCAGCAGCTTGAACCGGGACCTCAATTCACCCCTCCACTTT
>TRBV20-1|-|TRBJ1-1|-
CSATSGIEAFF
TGCAGTGCTACGTCCGGGATCGAAGCTTTCTTT
>TRBV6-5|once|TRBJ1-1|TRBD1
CASSQPGTENTEAFF
TGTGCCAGCAGCCAGCCCGGGACAGAGAACACTGAAGCTTTCTTT
>TRBV3-1/TRBV3-2|-|TRBJ1-6|-
CASSHLDLSSYNSPLHF
TGTGCCAGCAGCCACCTCGATCTAAGCTCCTATAATTCACCCCTCCACTTT
>TRBV10-1|-|TRBJ2-7|-
CASSPRTEGEQYF
TGCGCCAGCAGCCCCAGGACGGAGGGGGAGCAGTACTTC
>TRBV5-6|-|TRBJ2-7|-
CASSSRGSSYEQYF
TGTGCCAGCAGCTCCCGGGGCAGCTCCTACGAGCAGTACTTC
>TRBV9|-|TRBJ2-5|-
CASSARTLQETQYF
TGTGCCAGCAGCGCCAGGACCCTCCAAGAGACCCAGTACTTC
>TRBV30|-|TRBJ2-1|-
CAWKMGLPSYNEQFF
TGTGCCTGGAAGATGGGCCTTCCCTCCTACAATGAGCAGTTCTTC
>TRBV12-3/TRBV12-4|-|TRBJ2-5|TRBD2
CASRTSGTETQYF
TGTGCCAGCAGGACTAGCGGGACTGAGACCCAGTACTTC
>TRBV27|-|TRBJ1-5|-
CASSRTGTATSGFNQPQHF
TGTGCCAGCAGTCGCACCGGGACCGCTACCTCGGGGTTCAATCAGCCCCAGCATTTT
>TRBV24-1|-|TRBJ2-1|-
CATSDPSLRGTSSYNEQFF
TGTGCCACCAGTGATCCGAGCTTGAGGGGGACCAGCTCCTACAATGAGCAGTTCTTC
>TRBV11-2|-|TRBJ2-1|-
CASSFTGSSYNEQFF
TGTGCCAGCAGCTTCACAGGGAGCTCCTACAATGAGCAGTTCTTC
>TRBV15|-|TRBJ1-6|-
CATSNQGFSSPLHF
TGTGCCACCAGCAATCAGGGGTTCAGTTCACCCCTCCACTTT
>TRBV5-1|once|TRBJ1-2|-
CASSLGALTNYGYTF
TGCGCCAGCAGCTTGGGTGCCTTAACTAACTATGGCTACACCTTC
>TRBV11-2|-|TRBJ1-4|-
CASSPDGRDEKLFF
TGTGCCAGCAGCCCCGACGGGAGGGATGAAAAACTGTTTTTT
>TRBV11-3|-|TRBJ2-1|-
CASSSGLFNEQFF
TGTGCCAGCAGCTCTGGACTGTTCAATGAGCAGTTCTTC
>TRBV2|-|TRBJ1-6|-
CASSVDASGGSPLHF
TGTGCCAGCAGTGTCGACGCCTCGGGTGGGTCACCCCTCCACTTT
>TRBV30|-|TRBJ1-4|-
CAWSPPGGYDEKLFF
TGTGCCTGGAGTCCTCCCGGCGGGTACGATGAAAAACTGTTTTTT
>TRBV24-1|-|TRBJ1-5|TRBD1
CATSDRTGGRQPQHF
TGTGCCACCAGTGACCGGACAGGGGGAAGGCAGCCCCAGCATTTT
>TRBV11-2|-|TRBJ2-7|TRBD2
CASSAGTSGSVPYEQYF
TGTGCCAGCAGCGCTGGGACTAGCGGGAGTGTCCCCTACGAGCAGTACTTC
>TRBV4-1|-|TRBJ1-1|TRBD1
CATSGTGLYGSTEAFF
TGCGCCACCTCCGGGACAGGACTTTACGGGAGCACTGAAGCTTTCTTT
>TRBV11-2|-|TRBJ2-3|TRBD2
CASSLGLAGGPSASSQYF
TGTGCCAGCAGCTTAGGGTTAGCGGGAGGGCCTTCCGCCAGTTCGCAGTATTTT
>TRBV10-3|once|TRBJ1-6|-
CAINTGLTTNSPLHF
TGTGCCATTAACACAGGCCTGACGACTAATTCACCCCTCCACTTT